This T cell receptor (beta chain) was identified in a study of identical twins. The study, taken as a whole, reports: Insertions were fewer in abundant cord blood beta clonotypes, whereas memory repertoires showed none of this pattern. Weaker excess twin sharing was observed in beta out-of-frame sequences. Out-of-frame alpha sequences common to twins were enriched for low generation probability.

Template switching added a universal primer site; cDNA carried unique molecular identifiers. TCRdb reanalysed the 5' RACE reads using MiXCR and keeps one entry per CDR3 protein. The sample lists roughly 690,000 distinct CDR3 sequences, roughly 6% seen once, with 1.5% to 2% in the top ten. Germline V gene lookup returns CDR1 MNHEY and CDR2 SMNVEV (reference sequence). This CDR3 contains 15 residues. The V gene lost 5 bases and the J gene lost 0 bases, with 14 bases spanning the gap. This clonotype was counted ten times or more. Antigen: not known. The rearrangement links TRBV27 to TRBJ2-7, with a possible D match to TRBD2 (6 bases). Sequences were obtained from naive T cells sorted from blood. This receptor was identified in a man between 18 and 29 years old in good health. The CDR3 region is CASSPSAGPSYEQYV. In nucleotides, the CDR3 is TGTGCCAGCAGTCCTTCCGCGGGACCCTCCTACGAGCAGTACGTC.